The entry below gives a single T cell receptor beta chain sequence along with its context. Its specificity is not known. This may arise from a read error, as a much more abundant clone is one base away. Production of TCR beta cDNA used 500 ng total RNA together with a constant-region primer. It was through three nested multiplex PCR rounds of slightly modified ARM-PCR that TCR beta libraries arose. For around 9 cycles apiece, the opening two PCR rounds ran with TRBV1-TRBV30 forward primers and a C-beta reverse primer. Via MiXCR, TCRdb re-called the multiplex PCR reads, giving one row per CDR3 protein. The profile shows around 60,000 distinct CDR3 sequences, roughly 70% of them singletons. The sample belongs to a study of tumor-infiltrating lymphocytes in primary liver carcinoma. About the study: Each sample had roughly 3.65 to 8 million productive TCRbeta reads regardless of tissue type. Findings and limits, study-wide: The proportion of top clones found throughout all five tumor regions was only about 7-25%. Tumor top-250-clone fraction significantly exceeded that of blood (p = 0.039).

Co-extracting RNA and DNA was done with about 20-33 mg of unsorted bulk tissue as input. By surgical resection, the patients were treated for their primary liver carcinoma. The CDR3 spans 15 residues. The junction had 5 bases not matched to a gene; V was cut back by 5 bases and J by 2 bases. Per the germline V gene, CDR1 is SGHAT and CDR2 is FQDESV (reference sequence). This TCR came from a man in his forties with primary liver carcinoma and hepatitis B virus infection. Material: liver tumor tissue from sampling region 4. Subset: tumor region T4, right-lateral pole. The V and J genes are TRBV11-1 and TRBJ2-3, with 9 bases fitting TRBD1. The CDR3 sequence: CASSTRQGDTDTQYF. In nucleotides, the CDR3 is TGTGCCAGCAGCACCCGACAGGGGGACACAGATACGCAGTATTTT.